The clone carrying this T cell receptor beta chain was recorded many times. What it recognizes is unknown. This CDR3 region has 14 residues. Trimming removed 5 bases at V and 1 base at J, with 12 bases between. In germline, CDR1 is LNHDA, CDR2 SQIVND (reference sequence). MiXCR, run by TCRdb on the reads, gives a single entry per CDR3 protein. The sample gives fewer than 550,000 distinct CDR3 sequences, about a third of which show up once; approximately 15% is in the top ten. The data derive from a study of T cell repertoires in cytomegalovirus infection. At the level of the study: Both a matching HLA type and CMV infection were indicated by public TCR beta signatures. Study-wide results and limits: Ex vivo responses were dominated by HLA-C-restricted CMV-specific TCR beta clonotypes. The cumulative frequency of public TCR beta families distinguished individuals who carried CMV together with the relevant HLA.

This TCR was recovered from a human donor in good health (CMV status not recorded). Some clones in this sample may be carry-over from other donors' samples. The chain uses TRBV19 and TRBJ2-7; weak D call: TRBD1 (5 bases). Sequencing was carried out using PBMCs. The CDR3 sequence is CASSQGDFSYEQYF. In nucleotides, the CDR3 is TGTGCCAGTAGTCAGGGCGACTTTTCCTACGAGCAGTACTTC.